The rows below give T cell receptor beta chains drawn from one sample of a study of blood T cell repertoires in COVID-19. Profiling relied on immunoSEQ multiplex PCR, and the TCRdb table lists in-frame clones only, not all of them. The sample consists of hundreds of thousands of clones, nearly 90% of them appearing once. The specimen was PBMCs or T cells enriched from blood (not recorded which). Every receptor here comes from a woman between 18 and 29 years old with acute COVID-19. CDR3s include the opening cysteine and the closing phenylalanine or tryptophan. The listing skips clone size in some rows; elsewhere it reads once, few, many or a size class.

j_call clone_size v_call cdr3_aa
TRBJ2-2 NA TRBV9 CASSPSGESGELFF
TRBJ1-5 NA TRBV25-1 CASSSRDRDHQPQHF
TRBJ2-1 once TRBV5-4 CASSLAGYGNEQFF
TRBJ1-5 NA TRBV7-8 CASSLAGTGLINQPQHF
TRBJ2-2 once TRBV7-2 CASSQQGTAGELFF
TRBJ2-7 NA TRBV28 CASSLSGSSYEQYF
TRBJ2-7 NA TRBV19 CASWDRGLDEQYF
TRBJ1-1 NA TRBV19 CASSIGRGNTEAFF
TRBJ2-3 NA TRBV18 CASSPRRDRVSDTQYF
TRBJ1-3 NA TRBV7-8 CASSSDRGTFSGNTIYF
TRBJ1-2 once TRBV19 CASRGATSVYGYTF
TRBJ2-3 NA TRBV2 CASRQGGTDTQYF
TRBJ1-6 NA TRBV9 CASSADGFSYNSPLHF
TRBJ1-1 NA TRBV4-1 CASSQEPGGVVLF
TRBJ2-7 NA TRBV11-2 CASSLFHRTYEQYF
TRBJ1-2 NA TRBV9 CASSVEYPDRAYGYTF
TRBJ2-5 NA TRBV5-1 CASSFEGRETQYF
TRBJ2-7 NA TRBV2 CASKSTGTHYEQYF
TRBJ2-7 NA TRBV7-2 CASSLALGGEQYF
TRBJ1-5 NA TRBV19 CASSGGGAYQPQHF
TRBJ1-2 NA TRBV3-1/TRBV3-2 CASSQGTGGKGYTF
TRBJ2-1 NA TRBV2 CASTAYNEQFF
TRBJ2-2 NA TRBV19 CASTPGLGGTGELFF
TRBJ1-1 NA TRBV7-9 CASSLTGNTEAFF
TRBJ2-6 once TRBV19 CASSIRQGLRPGANVLTF
TRBJ2-2 NA TRBV27 CASSLFAGIATGELFF
TRBJ2-1 NA TRBV10-3 CAISVERDLFNEQFF
TRBJ2-7 NA TRBV2 CASRKREGTYEQYF
TRBJ1-4 NA TRBV28 CASSFAVGTGVLWYEKLFF
TRBJ1-5 NA TRBV28 CASSLHRGRSQPQHF
TRBJ2-1 NA TRBV6-6 CASRYRTSGIYNEQFF
TRBJ2-3 NA TRBV9 CASSVAGNTDTQYF
TRBJ1-4 NA TRBV15 CATSTRTGTGNEKLFF
TRBJ2-1 NA TRBV18 CASSPRHGDEQFF
TRBJ2-1 NA TRBV30 CAWSADRTSYNEQFF
TRBJ1-5 NA TRBV6-5 CASSYGERQPQHF
TRBJ1-3 NA TRBV7-2 CASSSTGALGNTIYF
TRBJ1-2 NA TRBV6-5 CASSRVSYGYTF
TRBJ1-1 NA TRBV7-8 CASSLGYDTEAFF
TRBJ2-2 NA TRBV2 CASSLGGLNTGELFF
TRBJ1-1 NA TRBV30 CAHTGTANTEAFF
TRBJ1-2 NA TRBV28 CASSGQGVSGYTF
TRBJ1-2 NA TRBV4-1 CASSQGPGQGAHGYTF
TRBJ1-2 NA TRBV30 CAWIRIREGYTF
TRBJ1-2 NA TRBV4-3 CASSQVAGQPNYGYTF
TRBJ2-1 few TRBV5-6 CASSLGLAVYNEQFF
TRBJ2-1 NA TRBV19 CASSGQSSYNEQFF
TRBJ2-7 NA TRBV7-2 CASSLGSLQPLEQYF
TRBJ2-7 NA TRBV18 CASSPRGRDYEQYF
TRBJ2-3 NA TRBV2 CASGKYRTDTQYF
TRBJ2-7 NA TRBV7-2 CASSYWTSGFSEQYF
TRBJ1-1 NA TRBV4-1 CASSQAPNSEAFF
TRBJ2-5 NA TRBV7-9 CASSPGLREGETQYF
TRBJ1-5 NA TRBV5-1 CASSFRQGQQPQHF
TRBJ2-3 NA TRBV2 CASSDRAGDTDTQYF
TRBJ1-2 NA TRBV28 CASRTPYGYTF
TRBJ1-2 NA TRBV19 CASGTGAGYGYTF
TRBJ2-3 NA TRBV2 CASSEAGPTSGGIPTDTQYF
TRBJ1-5 few TRBV21-1 CASSKVGREGDNQPQHF